Presented here are 32 T cell receptor beta chains from one specimen sequenced in a study of CD8+CD57+ T cells in acquired aplastic anemia. Genomic DNA, the template, was used for profiling of the TCR beta VDJ and CDR3. TCRdb reanalysed the reads using MiXCR and keeps one entry per CDR3 protein. The sample shows 250,000 to 350,000 distinct CDR3 sequences, 45% to 65% of them seen only once. Sequenced: sorted CD4+, CD8+, or CD8+CD57+ T cells (not recorded which) from PBMCs. These receptors all stem from a human donor with severe aplastic anemia or a healthy control (not recorded which).

The rearrangement uses TRBV18 and TRBJ2-2, with 9 nucleotides matching TRBD1. The trim removed 1 base at V and 7 bases at J, leaving 4 bases unmatched. The CDR3 has 15 residues. Germline values: CDR1 KGHSH, CDR2 LQKENI. The CDR3: CASSPLGQGIGELFF. The CDR3 bases are TGTGCCAGCTCACCACTGGGACAGGGTATCGGGGAGCTGTTTTTT.

J is TRBJ1-1 and V is TRBV20-1; D gene uncertain. The CDR3 consists of 14 residues. Trimming pared 0 bases from V and 5 bases from J, leaving 13 bases between. In germline, CDR1 is DFQATT, CDR2 SNEGSKA (reference sequence). This CDR3 reads CSARDQYRGTEAFF. The DNA for the CDR3 is TGCAGTGCTAGAGATCAGTATAGAGGGACTGAAGCTTTCTTT.

In this sample, this clonotype turned up a few times. The chain carries TRBV24-1 and TRBJ2-3; D is unresolved. The CDR3 loop spans 14 amino acids. Germline V CDR1 and CDR2: KGHDR, SFDVKD. V dropped 3 bases and J dropped 6 bases, with 12 bases sitting between them. The CDR3: CATSDPARADTQYF. The CDR3 region has the DNA TGTGCCACCAGTGATCCGGCTAGAGCGGATACGCAGTATTTT.

This clonotype showed up just a few times. Sequence at one end of the junction differs from germline and may be a read error. The J gene is TRBJ1-1, the V gene TRBV20-1; no clear D gene. The CDR3 contains 13 residues. Germline CDR1 is DFQATT and CDR2 is SNEGSKA (reference sequence). CDR3 protein: CSAIDMMNTEAFF. The CDR3 DNA is TGCAGCGCTATAGACATGATGAACACTGAAGCTTTCTTT.

This clonotype was seen a handful of times. The J gene is TRBJ2-2, the V gene TRBV24-1, with 10 bases matching TRBD2. Germline CDR1 is KGHDR and CDR2 is SFDVKD. J gave up 3 bases and V 6 bases, and 6 bases lay outside the gene matches. This CDR3 spans 16 amino acids. The CDR3 sequence is CATSLAGGRDTGELFF. CDR3 in DNA: TGTGCCACCAGTTTAGCGGGGGGACGCGACACCGGGGAGCTGTTTTTT.

The chain is built from TRBV29-1 and TRBJ1-1; a weak D match, TRBD1 (5 bases). The CDR3 is 18 residues long. CDR1 and CDR2 (germline): SQVTM, ANQGSEA. V was pared by 4 bases and J by 0 bases, with 24 bases between. The CDR3 nucleotides are TGCAGCGTTGGCAGCGGTTGGAAAGAGGGGCCAATGAACACTGAAGCTTTCTTT. It specifies CSVGSGWKEGPMNTEAFF.

The V gene is TRBV13, the J gene TRBJ2-7, with D possibly being TRBD1 or TRBD2 (5 bases each). Germline V gene data show CDR1 as PRHDT and CDR2 as FYEKMQ (reference sequence). Trimming stripped 2 bases from V and 6 bases from J, with 8 bases between. The CDR3 spans 12 residues. For the CDR3, the DNA is TGTGCCAGCAGCTTACGAGGGGCCGAGCAGTACTTC. Translation gives CASSLRGAEQYF.

This clonotype was counted a single time. This sequence joins TRBV7-9 and TRBJ2-7; either TRBD1 or TRBD2 may fit D (5 bases each). This CDR3 region has 13 residues. Trimming stripped 5 bases from V and 2 bases from J, with 10 bases between. CDR1 is SEHNR and CDR2 is FQNEAQ in the germline V gene (reference sequence). This CDR3 reads CASSPRDPYEQYF. Here the CDR3 DNA reads TGTGCCAGCAGCCCTCGGGACCCCTACGAGCAGTACTTC.

The sample holds many counts of this clonotype. The chain carries TRBV6-5 and TRBJ1-2; possibly TRBD1 for D (5 bases). V shed 6 bases and J shed 3 bases, with 11 bases lying between them. Per germline, CDR1 MNHEY and CDR2 SVGAGI. The length of the CDR3 is 13 residues. Written as DNA, the CDR3 is TGTGCCAGCAGACCGGGACTTGACTATGGCTACACCTTC. Its translation is CASRPGLDYGYTF.

The V and J genes are TRBV6-5 and TRBJ2-5; D is unclear. The V gene's germline CDR1 is MNHEY and CDR2 SVGAGI. The CDR3 sequence is 13 residues long. With 2 bases removed from V and 2 bases from J, the gap between germline ends came to 6 bases. CDR3 sequence reads: CASSYTVQETQYF. DNA of the CDR3: TGTGCCAGCAGTTACACTGTTCAAGAGACCCAGTACTTC.

This clonotype was counted between two and nine times. The V gene is TRBV20-1, the J gene TRBJ2-7; 12 bases are shared with TRBD2. The CDR3 has 14 amino acids. Germline V gene sequence: CDR1 DFQATT, CDR2 SNEGSKA (reference sequence). With 5 bases clipped from V and 4 bases from J, the junction kept 6 bases outside the gene matches. CDR3 DNA: TGCAGTGCTTACGGACTAGCGGGGCAATACGAGCAGTACTTC. Translation gives CSAYGLAGQYEQYF.

The chain recombines TRBV6-5 with TRBJ2-2; D may be TRBD2 (6 bases). Trimming pared 6 bases from V and 6 bases from J, leaving 17 bases between. CDR3 size: 15 residues. Germline V gene lookup returns CDR1 MNHEY and CDR2 SVGAGI. The CDR3 DNA follows: TGTGCCAGCAGCCCTCCGGGGGTTAGCTCCGGGGAGCTGTTTTTT. Its translation: CASSPPGVSSGELFF.

The chain combines TRBV9 with TRBJ2-3; D may correspond to TRBD1 or TRBD2 (6 bases each). Germline-derived CDR1 and CDR2 are SGDLS and YYNGEE. The CDR3 contains 15 residues. Trimming pared 6 bases from V and 11 bases from J, leaving 25 bases between. The CDR3 loop reads CASTTGAQANNEQYF. The CDR3 nucleotides read TGTGCCAGCACCACGGGGGCCCAGGCGAACAATGAGCAGTATTTT.

This clonotype has a count of ten or more. The chain couples TRBV5-1 to TRBJ1-1; D is ambiguous. Deletions cut 4 bases from V and 5 bases from J, with 9 bases between. The V gene's germline CDR1 is SGHRS and CDR2 YFSETQ. The CDR3 covers 12 residues. CDR3 DNA sequence: TGCGCCAGCAGCCAGGAAAGGACTGAAGCTTTCTTT. Translated, it gives CASSQERTEAFF.

In its sample, this clonotype was seen a few times. The genes are TRBV6-5 and TRBJ2-1; D is possibly TRBD2 (6 bases). The CDR3 has 18 residues. The V gene lost 0 bases and the J gene lost 6 bases, with 21 bases spanning the gap. CDR1 and CDR2 (germline): MNHEY, SVGAGI. The CDR3 here is CASSYSDYSVRFPNEQFF. The CDR3 DNA sequence: TGTGCCAGCAGTTACTCGGACTACAGCGTACGGTTCCCCAATGAGCAGTTCTTC.

In this sample, this clonotype turned up many times. The chain links TRBV6-2 or TRBV6-3 to TRBJ2-7; 7 nucleotides align to TRBD2. The germline gives CDR1 MNHEY, CDR2 SVGEGT. With 2 bases clipped from V and 0 bases from J, the junction kept 10 bases outside the gene matches. This CDR3 is built from 17 residues. CDR3 protein: CASSYGDGSGASYEQYF. The CDR3 DNA reads as TGTGCCAGCAGTTACGGCGATGGAAGCGGGGCCTCCTACGAGCAGTACTTC.

CDR3 DNA: TGTGCCAGCAGGCTTATTAGCGGGAGCTCCTACGAGCAGTACTTC. Translating it yields CASRLISGSSYEQYF. The genes are TRBV7-2 and TRBJ2-7, with TRBD2 matching over 9 bases. This CDR3 region has 15 residues. Germline V gives CDR1 SGHTA, CDR2 FQGNSA. The V segment lost 6 bases and the J segment 0 bases; nucleotides outside the gene matches: 6.

This sequence joins TRBV7-3 and TRBJ1-4, with D perhaps matching TRBD1 (5 bases). Germline V gives CDR1 SGHTA, CDR2 FQGTGA. V lost 1 base and J 7 bases, leaving 13 bases between the germline ends. This CDR3 has 15 amino acids. The CDR3 sequence: CASSLSQGLGEKLFF. The DNA of the CDR3 is TGTGCCAGCAGCTTAAGTCAGGGATTGGGTGAAAAACTGTTTTTT.

CDR3 sequence reads: CASSPPGRVTYEQYF. CDR3 in DNA: TGTGCCAGTAGTCCCCCGGGCAGGGTGACCTACGAGCAGTACTTC. This chain uses TRBV19 with TRBJ2-7, with D maybe TRBD1 (5 bases). The CDR3 runs to 15 residues. The V gene's germline CDR1 is LNHDA and CDR2 SQIVND (reference sequence). V lost 5 bases and J 2 bases, leaving 16 bases between the germline ends.

The chain uses TRBV7-9 and TRBJ2-5; 15 positions match TRBD2. This CDR3 region has 15 residues. Germline loops: CDR1 SEHNR, CDR2 FQNEAQ (reference sequence). The J segment lost 9 bases and the V segment lost 5 bases, leaving 7 bases of the junction unmatched. Here the CDR3 reads CASSRRTSGGEAQYF. DNA for the CDR3: TGTGCCAGCAGCCGCCGGACTAGCGGGGGGGAGGCCCAGTACTTC. Variable domain in full (rest from reference TRBV7-9 and TRBJ2-5): DTGVSQNPRHKITKRGQNVTFRCDPISEHNRLYWYRQTLGQGPEFLTYFQNEAQLEKSRLLSDRFSAERPKGSFSTLEIQRTEQGDSAMYLCASSRRTSGGEAQYFGPGTRLLVL.

The chain has TRBV20-1 and TRBJ2-7; no firm D call. CDR3 length: 13 residues. Between the trimmed V and J ends, which lost 0 bases and 3 bases, there was a span of 9 bases. CDR1 is DFQATT, CDR2 SNEGSKA, per germline (reference sequence). The CDR3 DNA sequence: TGCAGTGCTAGAGATGGGCAGCTCTACGAGCAGTACTTC. Translating gives CSARDGQLYEQYF.

Note on this clonotype: This may be a read error: a much more frequent sequence differs by one nucleotide. The V gene is TRBV25-1, the J gene TRBJ2-7; 7 bases fit TRBD1. The germline V gene has CDR1 MGHDK and CDR2 SYGVNS. The V segment lost 6 bases and the J segment 5 bases; nucleotides outside the gene matches: 13. The CDR3 runs 15 residues. The CDR3 sequence is CASSLGQAFTHEQYF. The CDR3 DNA sequence: TGTGCCAGCAGCCTTGGACAGGCCTTTACCCACGAGCAGTACTTC.

The count of this clonotype is one. With a much larger clone just one base away, this may be a read error. V gene TRBV6-5 combines with J gene TRBJ1-4, with D possibly matching TRBD1 (6 bases). Germline CDR1 reads MNHEY; CDR2 reads SVGAGI. The CDR3 loop spans 16 amino acids. The CDR3 bases are TGTGCCGGCAGTTACTCTTCCGGGGGGCGCGGGGGAAAACTGTTTTTT. Translation gives CAGSYSSGGRGGKLFF.

Ten or more counts support this clonotype. The V and J genes are TRBV7-8 and TRBJ1-1; D is ambiguous. V dropped 1 base and J dropped 6 bases, with 12 bases sitting between them. The CDR3 covers 14 residues. CDR1 SGHVS and CDR2 FQNEAQ come from the germline V gene. The CDR3 coding sequence is TGTGCCAGCAGCTTAGTATCGGGCCTGGCTGAAGCTTTCTTT. It is translated as CASSLVSGLAEAFF.

V is TRBV24-1 and J is TRBJ2-5, with 9 nucleotides matching TRBD2. The CDR3 contains 17 residues. In germline, CDR1 is KGHDR, CDR2 SFDVKD. V gave up 7 bases and J gave up 1 base; unmatched junction bases: 12. DNA for the CDR3: TGTGCCACCAGGCAGGACGAGCGGGGGGCGATCCAAGAGACCCAGTACTTC. This translates into CATRQDERGAIQETQYF.

V is TRBV10-3 and J is TRBJ2-5; 7 bases align to TRBD1. TRBJ2-7 matches the DNA end more closely, so the J call is doubtful. This CDR3 contains 16 residues. The germline V gene encodes CDR1 ENHRY and CDR2 SYGVKD. The CDR3 DNA follows: TGTGCCATCAGTGAGGCGTGGGGGACAGTACGCTACGAGCAGTACTTC. It encodes CAISEAWGTVRYEQYF.

The chain uses TRBV10-3 and TRBJ1-1, with TRBD1 matching 7 bases. Looked up from germline, CDR1 is ENHRY and CDR2 is SYGVKD. After removal of 10 bases from V and 0 bases from J, the junction contained 11 bases not matched to a gene. The CDR3 loop spans 15 amino acids. The CDR3 loop is CATIPATGMNTEAFF. The CDR3 bases are TGTGCCACCATACCAGCGACAGGGATGAACACTGAAGCTTTCTTT.

The V gene is TRBV7-6, the J gene TRBJ2-1; D ambiguous. Per germline, CDR1 SGHVS and CDR2 FNYEAQ. V was shortened by 5 bases and J by 9 bases, with 11 bases between the two germline ends. The CDR3 is 12 amino acids. The CDR3 DNA reads as TGTGCCAGCAGCCCTGGGGTTGCTGAGCAGTTCTTC. It yields the protein CASSPGVAEQFF. Full variable domain (remainder filled in from reference TRBV7-6 and TRBJ2-1): GAGVSQSPRYKVTKRGQDVALRCDPISGHVSLYWYRQALGQGPEFLTYFNYEAQQDKSGLPNDRFSAERPEGSISTLTIQRTEQRDSAMYRCASSPGVAEQFFGPGTRLTVL.

This clonotype was picked up a small number of times. This chain joins TRBV19 and TRBJ1-1; D unclear. Trimming cost V 0 bases and J 8 bases, with 10 bases left between them. In germline, CDR1 is LNHDA, CDR2 SQIVND (reference sequence). The CDR3 is 13 residues long. The CDR3 sequence: CASSIDEVSEAFF. The CDR3 DNA sequence: TGTGCCAGTAGTATAGACGAGGTTTCCGAAGCTTTCTTT.

This clonotype was counted a few times. The J gene is TRBJ1-3, the V gene TRBV30; no firm D call. The V end was cut by 0 bases, the J end by 5 bases, with 5 bases between. CDR1 is GTSNPN, CDR2 SVGIG, per germline (reference sequence). The length of the CDR3 is 12 residues. The CDR3 sequence: CAWSVSRNTIYF. The DNA for the CDR3 is TGTGCCTGGAGTGTATCTAGAAACACCATATATTTT.

The chain couples TRBV5-1 to TRBJ2-3; TRBD2 aligns across 8 bases. Unmatched junction bases numbered 5, after V lost 0 bases and J lost 2 bases. The germline V gene encodes CDR1 SGHRS and CDR2 YFSETQ. CDR3 length equals 16 residues. The CDR3 spells CASSLGAGDNTDTQYF. The CDR3 nucleotides are TGCGCCAGCAGCTTGGGAGCGGGGGATAACACAGATACGCAGTATTTT. The whole variable domain, remainder taken from reference TRBV5-1 and TRBJ2-3, is KAGVTQTPRYLIKTRGQQVTLSCSPISGHRSVSWYQQTPGQGLQFLFEYFSETQRNKGNFPGRFSGRQFSNSRSEMNVSTLELGDSALYLCASSLGAGDNTDTQYFGPGTRLTVL.

Comment on this clonotype: One junction end does not reproduce the germline sequence, and a read error may be involved. The gene calls are TRBV24-1 and TRBJ2-1, with 9 bases matching TRBD1. Germline V lookup: CDR1 KGHDR, CDR2 SFDVKD. The CDR3 runs to 16 residues. CDR3 in amino acids: CASSLWGQGFYNEQFF. The CDR3 region has the DNA TGTGCCAGCAGTTTATGGGGACAGGGTTTCTACAATGAGCAGTTCTTC.